The 32 T cell receptor beta chains presented below share a single source sample, sequenced in a study of CD8+ T cells in alopecia areata. Extracted from the samples, RNA was reverse transcribed into cDNA to serve as the sequencing template. Clones were sequenced by immunoSEQ multiplex PCR, and TCRdb holds only the in-frame ones, with some missing. Of under 250,000 clones in the sample, more than 45% are singletons; the top ten hold 0.45%. The sample in question was CD4+ T cells sorted from blood, obtained at week 0. The receptors come from a human donor with alopecia areata.

The chain couples TRBV4-1 to TRBJ2-5; D gene unclear. The CDR3 consists of 13 residues. CDR1 and CDR2 (germline): MGHRA, YSYEKL. The ends were cut back, 1 base at V and 5 bases at J, with 8 bases in the middle. This CDR3 is CASSQVPTETQYF. CDR3 sequence (DNA): TGCGCCAGCAGCCAAGTCCCTACCGAGACCCAGTACTTC.

As DNA, the CDR3 is TGTGCCAGCAGCTCAGGACAGTCCGCCTACAATGAGCAGTTCTTC. Its protein is CASSSGQSAYNEQFF. The gene calls are TRBV9 and TRBJ2-1, with a possible D match to TRBD1 (6 bases). The CDR3 contains 15 residues. With 4 bases removed from V and 2 bases from J, the gap between germline ends came to 13 bases. Germline CDR1 reads SGDLS; CDR2 reads YYNGEE.

This rearrangement joins TRBV27 to TRBJ2-7; 7 nucleotides match TRBD1. The length of the CDR3 is 13 residues. Germline loops: CDR1 MNHEY, CDR2 SMNVEV (reference sequence). Trimming cost V 6 bases and J 7 bases; bases outside gene matches: 9. The CDR3 protein is CASSGTDRGEQYF. In nucleotides, the CDR3 is TGTGCCAGCAGCGGGACAGATAGGGGGGAGCAGTACTTC.

Comments on this clone: This sample also contains other DNA sequences that code for the same CDR3. This CDR3 is CSVGQNTEAFF. CDR3 DNA sequence: TGCAGCGTTGGACAGAACACTGAAGCTTTCTTT. The chain links TRBV29-1 to TRBJ1-1; D is uncertain. The CDR3 length is 11 residues. The V end lost 4 bases, the J end lost 1 base, and 4 bases lay between the germline ends. In germline, CDR1 is SQVTM, CDR2 ANQGSEA.

This chain joins TRBV27 and TRBJ1-2; no reliable D call. Germline CDR1 reads MNHEY; CDR2 reads SMNVEV (reference sequence). The CDR3 has 11 amino acids. Trimming cost V 5 bases and J 6 bases, with 7 bases left between them. The CDR3 DNA reads as TGTGCCAGCAGTCCTACGGATGGCTACACCTTC. Translating gives CASSPTDGYTF.

This clone was found once. V is TRBV4-1 and J is TRBJ1-4; TRBD1 might be the D (5 bases). Germline CDR1 and CDR2: MGHRA and YSYEKL. The CDR3 loop spans 16 amino acids. Deletions cut 2 bases from V and 9 bases from J, with 19 bases between. In DNA form, the CDR3 reads TGCGCCAGCAGCCAAAGCCCGGCGGCAGTGGGACAAAAACTGTTTTTT. Translating gives CASSQSPAAVGQKLFF.

The chain is built from TRBV4-2 and TRBJ2-3; TRBD2 matches at 7 bases. Trimming cost V 1 base and J 3 bases; bases outside gene matches: 1. The CDR3 is made up of 14 amino acids. Germline CDR1 reads LGHNA; CDR2 reads YNFKEQ. CDR3 loop: CASSQGGGTDTQYF. DNA for the CDR3: TGTGCCAGCAGCCAAGGGGGGGGAACAGATACGCAGTATTTT.

This clone has more than one count but fewer than ten. The chain is built from TRBV2 and TRBJ2-7; maybe TRBD1 (6 bases). Between the trimmed V and J ends, which lost 2 bases and 2 bases, there was a span of 13 bases. The CDR3 totals 15 residues. Looked up from germline, CDR1 is SNHLY and CDR2 is FYNNEI. In DNA, the CDR3 is TGTGCCAGCAGTGAAATCCTCAAGGGGGCCTACGAGCAGTACTTC. Its translation: CASSEILKGAYEQYF.

The J gene is TRBJ2-7, the V gene TRBV7-9; TRBD2 matches at 12 bases. There are 14 residues in the CDR3. CDR1 and CDR2 (germline): SEHNR, FQNEAQ (reference sequence). With V trimmed by 5 bases and J by 3 bases, 2 bases remained unmatched. The CDR3 DNA is TGTGCCAGCAGCCCGACTAGCGGGGGCTACGAGCAGTACTTC. Protein sequence: CASSPTSGGYEQYF.

This clone was observed once. The chain joins TRBV2 to TRBJ1-1, with D possibly TRBD1 on 5 matching bases. Germline CDR1 is SNHLY and CDR2 is FYNNEI. V was clipped by 10 bases and J by 7 bases, with 13 bases between them. CDR3 length: 11 residues. The CDR3 spells CANTAGREAFF. The CDR3 nucleotides read TGTGCCAACACCGCAGGGCGTGAAGCTTTCTTT. Combining the CDR3 with reference TRBV2 and TRBJ1-1 gives the whole variable domain EPEVTQTPSHQVTQMGQEVILRCVPISNHLYFYWYRQILGQKVEFLVSFYNNEISEKSEIFDDQFSVERPDGSNFTLKIRSTKLEDSAMYFCANTAGREAFFGQGTRLTVV.

The V and J genes are TRBV25-1 and TRBJ1-1; D not certain. V was pared by 7 bases and J by 0 bases, with 9 bases between. Looked up from germline, CDR1 is MGHDK and CDR2 is SYGVNS. There are 13 residues in the CDR3. CDR3 protein: CASNDLLNTEAFF. The CDR3 bases are TGTGCCAGCAATGACCTTTTGAACACTGAAGCTTTCTTT.

The CDR3 reads CAWGTSGYNEQFF. CDR3 bases: TGTGCCTGGGGGACTAGCGGGTACAATGAGCAGTTCTTC. V gene TRBV30 combines with J gene TRBJ2-1; 12 bases are shared with TRBD2. Germline V lookup: CDR1 GTSNPN, CDR2 SVGIG (reference sequence). CDR3 length: 13 residues. The trim removed 5 bases at V and 4 bases at J, leaving 0 bases unmatched.

This chain joins TRBV7-7 and TRBJ2-7, with TRBD1 matching over 9 bases. V shed 1 base and J 2 bases; nucleotides not matched to a gene: 3. Germline CDR1 SSHAT, CDR2 FNYEAQ (reference sequence). The CDR3 spans 15 residues. In nucleotides, the CDR3 is TGTGCCAGCAGCTTAGGGACAGGGGTTACCTACGAGCAGTACTTC. It encodes CASSLGTGVTYEQYF.

This sequence joins TRBV6-5 and TRBJ1-6, with D possibly matching TRBD1 (5 bases). Germline lookup yields CDR1 MNHEY and CDR2 SVGAGI. Trimming cost V 6 bases and J 9 bases, with 18 bases left between them. CDR3 length equals 15 residues. CDR3 sequence reads: CASRGHGQGFSPLHF. The CDR3 nucleotides are TGTGCCAGCAGAGGTCATGGGCAGGGATTTTCACCCCTCCACTTT.

A few counts support this clone. The J gene is TRBJ2-5, the V gene TRBV29-1; 14 nucleotides match TRBD2. V lost 5 bases and J lost 6; bases outside the gene matches: 14. The CDR3 loop spans 17 amino acids. Looked up from germline, CDR1 is SQVTM and CDR2 is ANQGSEA. The CDR3 spells CSVRTGTSGSMGKTQYF. The CDR3 nucleotides are TGCAGCGTTCGTACCGGGACTAGCGGGAGTATGGGAAAGACCCAGTACTTC. The whole variable domain, remainder taken from reference TRBV29-1 and TRBJ2-5, is SAVISQKPSRDICQRGTSLTIQCQVDSQVTMMFWYRQQPGQSLTLIATANQGSEATYESGFVIDKFPISRPNLTFSTLTVSNMSPEDSSIYLCSVRTGTSGSMGKTQYFGPGTRLLVL.

The CDR3 DNA reads as TGTGCCATCACCGGGGACACCTTCTACGAGCAGTACTTC. Residues: CAITGDTFYEQYF. V usage is TRBV10-3 and J usage is TRBJ2-7, with a tentative D call TRBD1 (6 bases). Trimming left V 7 bases short and J 3 bases short, with 13 bases between. This CDR3 is built from 13 residues. Looked up from germline, CDR1 is ENHRY and CDR2 is SYGVKD.

The chain couples TRBV5-1 to TRBJ2-1, with 8 nucleotides matching TRBD1. CDR1 is SGHRS, CDR2 YFSETQ, per germline. The CDR3 covers 13 residues. The V gene end was trimmed by 0 bases and the J gene end by 10 bases; junction bases not matched to a gene: 3. Here the CDR3 reads CASSLDGTGEQFF. As DNA, the CDR3 is TGCGCCAGCAGCTTGGACGGGACAGGCGAGCAGTTCTTC.

V is TRBV7-3 and J is TRBJ2-1; 9 bases agree with TRBD1. Trimming cost V 2 bases and J 6 bases; bases outside gene matches: 5. This CDR3 comprises 15 residues. Germline CDR1 reads SGHTA; CDR2 reads FQGTGA. CDR3 nucleotide sequence: TGTGCCAGCAGCTTATTACGACAGGGGGGCAATGAGCAGTTCTTC. Encoded protein: CASSLLRQGGNEQFF.

The chain has TRBV11-2 and TRBJ2-7; a possible D gene is TRBD2 (6 bases). The CDR3 has 14 amino acids. Germline V lookup: CDR1 SGHAT, CDR2 FQNNGV. The V and J ends lost 3 bases and 6 bases respectively, with 15 bases between them. The CDR3 DNA reads TGTGCCAGCAGCTTCGGGGGTTACTCGTCCGAGCAGTACTTC. It is translated as CASSFGGYSSEQYF.

The chain uses TRBV5-5 and TRBJ2-3; TRBD1 matches 7 bases. The CDR3 is 16 amino acids. Germline CDR1 SGHKS, CDR2 YYEKEE (reference sequence). J was trimmed by 4 bases and V by 3 bases; bases with no gene match: 11. CDR3 nucleotides: TGTGCCAGCAGCTGGGGTAGGGGGCAGTTCGCAGATACGCAGTATTTT. Residues: CASSWGRGQFADTQYF.

The chain uses TRBV6-1 and TRBJ1-1; tentative D call: TRBD1 (5 bases). V was cut by 7 bases and J by 5 bases, with 14 bases left in between. Germline V lookup: CDR1 MNHNS, CDR2 SASEGT. The CDR3 has 13 residues. CDR3 sequence reads: CASNEGRGTEAFF. CDR3 nucleotide sequence: TGTGCCAGCAATGAGGGGCGGGGGACTGAAGCTTTCTTT.

The chain carries TRBV2 and TRBJ2-5; 9 bases agree with TRBD2. This CDR3 region has 17 residues. Germline CDR1 SNHLY, CDR2 FYNNEI. V lost 4 bases to trimming and J lost 5 bases; unmatched junction nucleotides: 14. CDR3 in amino acids: CASSVRAPRAGGETQYF. CDR3 in DNA: TGTGCCAGCAGTGTCAGGGCTCCGCGAGCGGGAGGTGAGACCCAGTACTTC.

V is TRBV30 and J is TRBJ1-5, with D unclear. V was cut by 7 bases and J by 1 base, with 11 bases left in between. Germline V gives CDR1 GTSNPN, CDR2 SVGIG (reference sequence). The CDR3 contains 13 residues. CDR3 loop: CAYSPGSNQPQHF. The CDR3 DNA follows: TGTGCCTATTCACCCGGGAGCAATCAGCCCCAGCATTTT.

The genes are TRBV30 and TRBJ2-6; tentatively, D is TRBD1 (7 bases). The CDR3 is 15 amino acids. Germline CDR1 reads GTSNPN; CDR2 reads SVGIG (reference sequence). Trimming removed 4 bases at V and 0 bases at J, with 10 bases between. This chain's CDR3 is CAWTGGHSGANVLTF. As DNA, the CDR3 is TGTGCCTGGACAGGGGGGCACTCTGGGGCCAACGTCCTGACTTTC.

This clone occurred a few times. This CDR3 is CASSSLDRISTDTQYF. The CDR3 coding sequence is TGTGCCAGCAGTTCATTGGACAGGATTAGCACAGATACGCAGTATTTT. The rearrangement links TRBV7-9 to TRBJ2-3; 7 bases fit TRBD1. The CDR3 is 16 amino acids. Germline loops: CDR1 SEHNR, CDR2 FQNEAQ (reference sequence). V was clipped by 6 bases and J by 0 bases; unmatched bases: 9.

The CDR3: CAWTSSGAPDTQYF. The DNA of the CDR3 is TGTGCCTGGACGTCTAGCGGAGCGCCAGATACGCAGTATTTT. The V call is TRBV30, the J call TRBJ2-3, with 7 nucleotides matching TRBD2. The J segment lost 4 bases and the V segment lost 4 bases, leaving 8 bases of the junction unmatched. Germline-derived CDR1 and CDR2 are GTSNPN and SVGIG (reference sequence). The CDR3 length is 14 residues.

The chain has TRBV30 and TRBJ1-5; weak D call: TRBD1 (5 bases). The CDR3 loop spans 13 amino acids. In germline, CDR1 is GTSNPN, CDR2 SVGIG (reference sequence). The ends were cut back, 0 bases at V and 5 bases at J, with 8 bases in the middle. The CDR3 loop reads CAWSVRGDQPQHF. The CDR3 nucleotides are TGTGCCTGGAGTGTACGAGGGGATCAGCCCCAGCATTTT.

This clone has a handful of counts. The chain carries TRBV10-3 and TRBJ2-1; 9 nucleotides align to TRBD2. V shed 11 bases, J shed 2 bases, and the junction held 4 bases outside the gene matches. Germline V gene data show CDR1 as ENHRY and CDR2 as SYGVKD. This CDR3 spans 13 amino acids. As DNA, the CDR3 is TGTGCCTCAAGACTAGCGGCCTACAATGAGCAGTTCTTC. The encoded protein is CASRLAAYNEQFF.

The V gene is TRBV29-1, the J gene TRBJ2-2; possibly TRBD1 for D (6 bases). Germline values: CDR1 SQVTM, CDR2 ANQGSEA. Trimming stripped 7 bases from V and 6 bases from J, with 12 bases between. This CDR3 comprises 12 residues. The CDR3 DNA reads as TGCAGCGCAGTTTACAGGGCCGGGGAGCTGTTTTTT. Protein product: CSAVYRAGELFF.

The genes are TRBV5-1 and TRBJ2-7; 9 bases are a match to TRBD2. Trimming took 4 bases from V and 0 from J; bases not matched to a gene: 5. Germline assignment: CDR1 SGHRS and CDR2 YFSETQ. The CDR3 loop spans 15 amino acids. The CDR3 DNA reads TGCGCCAGCAGCCAAAGCGGGGGGAGCTCCTACGAGCAGTACTTC. Protein sequence: CASSQSGGSSYEQYF.

The rearrangement uses TRBV29-1 and TRBJ1-1; D is undetermined. The germline V gene has CDR1 SQVTM and CDR2 ANQGSEA. The CDR3 runs 11 residues. V lost 8 bases and J lost 3, with 10 bases in between. CDR3 sequence reads: CSLVLDTEAFF. DNA for the CDR3: TGCAGCTTGGTCCTTGACACTGAAGCTTTCTTT.

The rearrangement joins TRBV7-3 to TRBJ2-1; D is unclear. The CDR3 is 14 residues long. Germline-derived CDR1 and CDR2 are SGHTA and FQGTGA. The ends were cut back, 5 bases at V and 8 bases at J, with 16 bases in the middle. The CDR3 here is CASSSNSPWDEQFF. The CDR3 DNA reads as TGTGCCAGCAGCAGCAACTCCCCGTGGGATGAGCAGTTCTTC.